The 30 T cell receptor beta chains below all came from one sample that was sequenced in a study of Ad26.COV2.S vaccination and SARS-CoV-2 variants. The data were produced by immunoSEQ multiplex PCR, yet TCRdb's version contains in-frame clones alone and is incomplete. In the table there are around 370,000 clones, approximately 84% of which are singletons. Noted treatment: approximately 18 received Ad26.COV2.S at low or high dose, single or two shots; about 5 received placebo; per-sample allocation not given. Samples were taken on day 63 after the first vaccine or placebo injection. Source: peripheral blood, taken in a trial of Ad26.COV2.S vaccine versus placebo. The receptor set was obtained from a person aged 18-65 years who received the Ad26.COV2.S COVID-19 vaccine or a placebo.

The chain joins TRBV3-1 (or the pseudogene TRBV3-2) to TRBJ2-3; TRBD1 might be the D (6 bases). Per germline, CDR1 LGHDT and CDR2 YNNKEL (reference sequence). V dropped 4 bases and J dropped 2 bases, with 10 bases sitting between them. This CDR3 contains 14 residues. CDR3 protein: CASSRDKLTDTQYF. The CDR3 nucleotides read TGTGCCAGCAGCCGGGACAAACTCACAGATACGCAGTATTTT.

The chain has TRBV19 and TRBJ1-1; 8 nucleotides match TRBD1. The CDR3 is 14 amino acids. V shed 11 bases, J shed 4 bases, and the junction held 12 bases outside the gene matches. Germline CDR1 LNHDA, CDR2 SQIVND (reference sequence). The CDR3 DNA reads as TGTGCCTCTCAAGACAGGGGATGGCTCACTGAAGCTTTCTTT. Translating it yields CASQDRGWLTEAFF.

The V and J genes are TRBV28 and TRBJ1-4; no firm D call. Germline V gene data show CDR1 as MDHEN and CDR2 as SYDVKM. The CDR3 has 11 residues. Deletions cut 5 bases from V and 13 bases from J, with 11 bases between. CDR3 region: CASSPQVGLFF. Here the CDR3 DNA reads TGTGCCAGCAGTCCTCAGGTTGGACTGTTTTTT.

This sequence joins TRBV11-2 and TRBJ2-6; D is undetermined. The CDR3 has 16 residues. Germline V gene data show CDR1 as SGHAT and CDR2 as FQNNGV. Trimming removed 0 bases at V and 1 base at J, with 7 bases between. The CDR3 protein is CASSLDPYSGANVLTF. CDR3 nucleotides: TGTGCCAGCAGCTTAGACCCCTATTCTGGGGCCAACGTCCTGACTTTC. The variable domain in full, with the rest retrieved from reference TRBV11-2 and TRBJ2-6, is EAGVAQSPRYKIIEKRQSVAFWCNPISGHATLYWYQQILGQGPKLLIQFQNNGVVDDSQLPKDRFSAERLKGVDSTLKIQPAKLEDSAVYLCASSLDPYSGANVLTFGAGSRLTVL.

The gene calls are TRBV28 and TRBJ1-3; the D gene is possibly TRBD1 (6 bases). This CDR3 region has 15 residues. Trimming removed 7 bases at V and 0 bases at J, with 13 bases between. Germline CDR1 MDHEN, CDR2 SYDVKM. The CDR3 coding sequence is TGTGCCAGCACCAAAGGGGGATACTCTGGAAACACCATATATTTT. Its protein product is CASTKGGYSGNTIYF.

The V and J genes are TRBV5-4 and TRBJ1-4; D perhaps matches TRBD1 (5 bases). Germline-derived CDR1 and CDR2 are SGHNT and YYREEE (reference sequence). V lost 0 bases, J lost 10 bases, and 10 bases lay in between. This CDR3 region has 13 residues. The CDR3 loop is CASSLARDGKLFF. The CDR3 DNA follows: TGTGCCAGCAGCTTGGCTAGGGACGGAAAACTGTTTTTT.

The J gene is TRBJ1-1, the V gene TRBV7-9; D uncertain. The germline V and J ends were trimmed by 6 bases and 3 bases, with 14 bases remaining between them. Per the germline V gene, CDR1 is SEHNR and CDR2 is FQNEAQ (reference sequence). CDR3 length: 14 residues. CDR3 bases: TGTGCCAGCAGTCTCATGACCCTTTACACTGAAGCTTTCTTT. This codes for CASSLMTLYTEAFF.

This rearrangement joins TRBV5-6 to TRBJ2-1, with D possibly being TRBD1 (5 bases). V was clipped by 2 bases and J by 4 bases, with 13 bases between them. Germline values: CDR1 SGHDT, CDR2 YYEEEE. This CDR3 contains 15 residues. In nucleotides, the CDR3 is TGTGCCAGCAGCTTTATTGGGGCTGGGTACAATGAGCAGTTCTTC. This codes for CASSFIGAGYNEQFF.

This clone was detected only once. The chain recombines TRBV12-3 or TRBV12-4 with TRBJ1-1; the D is unclear. The germline V and J ends were trimmed by 7 bases and 0 bases, with 9 bases remaining between them. CDR3 length: 13 amino acids. This CDR3 reads CASTLNMNTEAFF. The CDR3 DNA reads TGTGCCAGCACCCTCAACATGAACACTGAAGCTTTCTTT.

The chain carries TRBV30 and TRBJ2-7; D is uncertain. Germline lookup yields CDR1 GTSNPN and CDR2 SVGIG (reference sequence). V lost 2 bases, J lost 0 bases, and 5 bases lay in between. The CDR3 loop spans 12 amino acids. Written as DNA, the CDR3 is TGTGCCTGGAGTACGGACTCCTACGAGCAGTACTTC. Its translation is CAWSTDSYEQYF.

This clone was picked up one time. In nucleotides, the CDR3 is TGTGCCAGCAGCTCCGGACTAGCGGGGGGAGAGACAGATACGCAGTATTTT. It specifies CASSSGLAGGETDTQYF. The chain joins TRBV11-2 to TRBJ2-3, with TRBD2 matching over 14 bases. The CDR3 totals 17 residues. Germline-derived CDR1 and CDR2 are SGHAT and FQNNGV. V lost 4 bases and J lost 3; bases outside the gene matches: 6.

The chain has TRBV12-5 and TRBJ2-3, with 7 nucleotides matching TRBD2. The V gene's germline CDR1 is LGHNT and CDR2 FRNRAP. Germline trimming cut 0 bases from V and 2 bases from J; bases unmatched to any gene: 5. The CDR3 covers 16 residues. CDR3 sequence: CASGLVRGVTTDTQYF. The DNA of the CDR3 is TGTGCTAGTGGTTTGGTACGGGGGGTAACCACAGATACGCAGTATTTT.

This rearrangement joins TRBV19 to TRBJ1-2, with 8 bases aligning to TRBD1. V lost 9 bases and J lost 4; bases outside the gene matches: 10. Germline-derived CDR1 and CDR2 are LNHDA and SQIVND (reference sequence). The CDR3 is made up of 14 amino acids. The CDR3 here is CASQTGQGFYGYTF. Here the CDR3 DNA reads TGTGCCAGCCAGACCGGACAGGGCTTCTATGGCTACACCTTC.

This sequence joins TRBV7-9 and TRBJ2-3; TRBD2 is a possible D gene (5 bases). The CDR3 loop spans 14 amino acids. The V gene's germline CDR1 is SEHNR and CDR2 FQNEAQ (reference sequence). Trimming took off 5 bases at V and 0 bases at J, with 9 bases between the two ends. The CDR3 sequence: CASSLLVSTDTQYF. As DNA, the CDR3 is TGTGCCAGCAGCCTACTAGTCAGCACAGATACGCAGTATTTT.

This clone was found once. J is TRBJ2-6 and V is TRBV3-1 (or the pseudogene TRBV3-2); 7 nucleotides line up with TRBD1. Looked up from germline, CDR1 is LGHDT and CDR2 is YNNKEL (reference sequence). This CDR3 comprises 17 residues. Germline trimming cut 4 bases from V and 0 bases from J; bases unmatched to any gene: 6. In DNA, the CDR3 is TGTGCCAGCAGCCTAGGGACAGCAGTCTCTGGGGCCAACGTCCTGACTTTC. This gives the protein CASSLGTAVSGANVLTF.

This chain uses TRBV2 with TRBJ2-1, with 8 bases lining up with TRBD2. CDR3 size: 14 residues. V shed 8 bases and J 6 bases; nucleotides not matched to a gene: 9. Germline loops: CDR1 SNHLY, CDR2 FYNNEI. The CDR3 sequence: CASARGEASNEQFF. Written as DNA, the CDR3 is TGTGCCAGCGCGCGGGGGGAGGCCTCCAATGAGCAGTTCTTC.

In this sample, this clone turned up a few times. This sequence joins TRBV3-1 (or the pseudogene TRBV3-2) and TRBJ1-5, with a weak D call TRBD1 (6 bases). Per germline, CDR1 LGHDT and CDR2 YNNKEL (reference sequence). The CDR3 extends over 17 amino acids. Trimming stripped 0 bases from V and 4 bases from J, with 16 bases between. As DNA, the CDR3 is TGTGCCAGCAGCCAAGATGTGATGGGGGCCACAAATCAGCCCCAGCATTTT. Its protein product is CASSQDVMGATNQPQHF.

This clone showed up just a few times. The chain links TRBV4-1 to TRBJ2-1, with TRBD2 matching 10 bases. Germline V CDR1 and CDR2: MGHRA, YSYEKL. CDR3 length: 15 amino acids. V trimming: 3 bases; J trimming: 10 bases; junction bases outside the gene matches: 9. The CDR3 nucleotides are TGCGCCAGCAGCCAGCTCCCGGGACTAGCGAGCGAGCAGTTCTTC. Its protein is CASSQLPGLASEQFF.

The genes are TRBV30 and TRBJ2-5, with a weak D call TRBD1 (5 bases). The CDR3 contains 14 residues. Trimming removed 3 bases at V and 4 bases at J, with 15 bases between. Germline V gene sequence: CDR1 GTSNPN, CDR2 SVGIG (reference sequence). CDR3 region: CAWSDSWGRETQYF. The CDR3 DNA is TGTGCCTGGAGCGACAGTTGGGGTCGAGAGACCCAGTACTTC.

The genes are TRBV7-2 and TRBJ2-1; 9 bases align to TRBD1. Germline lookup yields CDR1 SGHTA and CDR2 FQGNSA. The CDR3 runs to 15 residues. The V gene end was trimmed by 2 bases and the J gene end by 7 bases; junction bases not matched to a gene: 6. CDR3 DNA: TGTGCCAGCAGCTTAAGGGGACAGGGAGGGAATGAGCAGTTCTTC. Protein: CASSLRGQGGNEQFF.

The V and J genes are TRBV6-5 and TRBJ1-2; D call uncertain. CDR1 MNHEY and CDR2 SVGAGI come from the germline V gene. The CDR3 sequence is 15 residues long. Trimming left V 5 bases short and J 4 bases short, with 17 bases between. The CDR3: CASSPLTEESYGYTF. The CDR3 DNA reads as TGTGCCAGCAGTCCACTCACGGAGGAGTCCTATGGCTACACCTTC.

This rearrangement joins TRBV9 to TRBJ2-7; no definite D call. Germline V CDR1 and CDR2: SGDLS, YYNGEE. V was trimmed by 2 bases and J by 0 bases, leaving 12 bases between them. The CDR3 spans 15 residues. CDR3 sequence reads: CASSVTGLSSYEQYF. The CDR3 coding sequence is TGTGCCAGCAGCGTCACGGGCCTGAGCTCCTACGAGCAGTACTTC.

The chain combines TRBV28 with TRBJ2-5; D not resolved. CDR3 length equals 11 residues. V lost 3 bases to trimming and J lost 3 bases, with 2 bases between them. Germline CDR1 and CDR2: MDHEN and SYDVKM. The CDR3 loop reads CASSFKETQYF. The CDR3 region has the DNA TGTGCCAGCAGTTTTAAAGAGACCCAGTACTTC.

The chain is built from TRBV9 and TRBJ2-5, with D possibly called TRBD1 or TRBD2 (7 bases each). Trimming removed 3 bases from V and 5 bases from J, with 17 bases in between. The germline V gene encodes CDR1 SGDLS and CDR2 YYNGEE. The CDR3 is made up of 15 amino acids. CDR3 region: CASSAPPGGGETQYF. As DNA, the CDR3 is TGTGCCAGCAGCGCCCCGCCAGGGGGAGGGGAGACCCAGTACTTC.

V usage is TRBV30 and J usage is TRBJ1-2, with 7 bases matching TRBD1. The CDR3 runs 14 residues. Trimming cost V 4 bases and J 0 bases; bases outside gene matches: 5. Germline CDR1 GTSNPN, CDR2 SVGIG (reference sequence). The CDR3, as DNA: TGTGCCTGGATCCGGGACAGAACTAACTATGGCTACACCTTC. Encoded protein: CAWIRDRTNYGYTF.

This chain links TRBV5-4 with TRBJ1-4; possible D gene TRBD1, 6 bases. CDR1 SGHNT and CDR2 YYREEE come from the germline V gene (reference sequence). V shed 3 bases and J shed 6 bases, with 15 bases lying between them. The CDR3 has 15 residues. Written as DNA, the CDR3 is TGTGCCAGCAGCTCAAGACAGGCCTCGGATGAAAAACTGTTTTTT. Translation gives CASSSRQASDEKLFF.

The CDR3 here is CASSLTGLDEKLFF. The CDR3 DNA follows: TGTGCCAGCAGCTTAACTGGACTAGATGAAAAACTGTTTTTT. The chain combines TRBV5-8 with TRBJ1-4; D is uncertain. The V and J ends lost 2 bases and 6 bases respectively, with 11 bases between them. This CDR3 is built from 14 residues. Germline V gene sequence: CDR1 SGHTS, CDR2 YDEGEE.

V gene TRBV3-1 (or the pseudogene TRBV3-2) combines with J gene TRBJ2-2; D uncertain. Per germline, CDR1 LGHDT and CDR2 YNNKEL (reference sequence). Between the trimmed V and J ends, which lost 3 bases and 1 base, there was a span of 3 bases. The CDR3 has 13 residues. The DNA of the CDR3 is TGTGCCAGCAGCCAGGGGAACACCGGGGAGCTGTTTTTT. It yields the protein CASSQGNTGELFF.

The V gene is TRBV6-6, the J gene TRBJ2-7, with TRBD1 identical over 7 bases. V was clipped by 8 bases and J by 0 bases; unmatched bases: 4. There are 13 residues in the CDR3. Germline CDR1 and CDR2: MNHNY and SVGAGI (reference sequence). In DNA form, the CDR3 reads TGTGCCAGCTGCAGGGGGTACTCCTACGAGCAGTACTTC. Translation gives CASCRGYSYEQYF.

The V and J genes are TRBV5-1 and TRBJ2-7; D not certain. Trimming cost V 2 bases and J 0 bases, with 9 bases left between them. The length of the CDR3 is 14 residues. CDR1 is SGHRS and CDR2 is YFSETQ in the germline V gene. The DNA for the CDR3 is TGCGCCAGCAGCTTTAGTCGGATCTCCTACGAGCAGTACTTC. It codes for CASSFSRISYEQYF.